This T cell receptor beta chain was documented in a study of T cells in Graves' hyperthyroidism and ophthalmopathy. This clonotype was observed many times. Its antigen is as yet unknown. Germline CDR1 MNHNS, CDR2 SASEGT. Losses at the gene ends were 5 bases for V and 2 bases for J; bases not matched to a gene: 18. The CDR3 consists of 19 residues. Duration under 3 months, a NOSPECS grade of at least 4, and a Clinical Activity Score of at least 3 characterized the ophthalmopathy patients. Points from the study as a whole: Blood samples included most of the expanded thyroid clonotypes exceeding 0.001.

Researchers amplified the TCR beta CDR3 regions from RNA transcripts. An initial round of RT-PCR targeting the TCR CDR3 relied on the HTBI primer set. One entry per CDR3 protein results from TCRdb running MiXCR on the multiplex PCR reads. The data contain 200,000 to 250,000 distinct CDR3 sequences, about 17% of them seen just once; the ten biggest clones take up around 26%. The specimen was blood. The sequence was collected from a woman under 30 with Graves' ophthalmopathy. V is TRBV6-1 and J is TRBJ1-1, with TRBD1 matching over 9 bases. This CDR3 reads CASSISGTGSMRYNTEAFF. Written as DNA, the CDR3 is TGTGCCAGCAGTATTTCCGGGACAGGGTCGATGAGATATAACACTGAAGCTTTCTTT.